The next 8 T cell receptor beta chains were all read from a single sample in a study of OX40 agonist ivuxolimab in advanced cancers. Clones were read by immunoSEQ multiplex PCR, and TCRdb kept only the in-frame ones, dropping some. The sample shows about 98,000 clones, around 94% of them seen only once. Sample: CD4+ or CD8+ T cells sorted from blood, taken in a trial of the OX40 agonist ivuxolimab. Receptors were obtained from an adult with an advanced solid tumor such as melanoma, head and neck, liver or kidney cancer.

The chain is built from TRBV5-5 and TRBJ1-4, with a possible D match to TRBD1 (5 bases). Germline CDR1 and CDR2: SGHKS and YYEKEE (reference sequence). The V and J ends lost 4 bases and 8 bases respectively, with 12 bases between them. The CDR3 is 13 amino acids. The DNA for the CDR3 is TGTGCCAGCAGCCCCGGGGCTGGGGAAAAACTGTTTTTT. Translated, it gives CASSPGAGEKLFF.

V usage is TRBV5-1 and J usage is TRBJ2-1, with 13 bases aligning to TRBD2. Germline loops: CDR1 SGHRS, CDR2 YFSETQ. The CDR3 consists of 14 residues. Trimming cost V 3 bases and J 6 bases; bases outside gene matches: 0. CDR3 residues: CASSWTSGSNEQFF. The CDR3 DNA reads TGCGCCAGCAGCTGGACTAGCGGGAGCAATGAGCAGTTCTTC.

This clone was counted a single time. The chain recombines TRBV30 with TRBJ1-4; possible D gene TRBD1, 5 bases. The CDR3 runs 12 residues. Trimming cost V 5 bases and J 3 bases, with 7 bases left between them. Germline CDR1 and CDR2: GTSNPN and SVGIG (reference sequence). The CDR3 loop is CAWGTPNEKLFF. CDR3 DNA: TGTGCCTGGGGGACCCCTAATGAAAAACTGTTTTTT.

CDR3 sequence reads: CASSVGLLNEQFF. CDR3 coding DNA: TGTGCCAGCAGCGTAGGTTTACTCAATGAGCAGTTCTTC. This chain uses TRBV9 with TRBJ2-1; D is ambiguous. The V gene lost 0 bases and the J gene lost 6 bases, with 7 bases spanning the gap. CDR1 and CDR2 (germline): SGDLS, YYNGEE. The CDR3 is 13 amino acids.

The chain couples TRBV21-1 to TRBJ1-6; the table's D call, TRBD1, was not checked against the DNA. TRBV21-1 is shown as a pseudogene. There are 19 residues in the CDR3. The CDR3 DNA is TGTGCCAGCAGCAAAGGCCGGGACAGGCCCGTTGACCTGAGTTCACCCCTCCACTTT. It is translated as CASSKGRDRPVDLSSPLHF.

The chain is built from TRBV10-3 and TRBJ1-5; no definite D call. The germline V and J ends were trimmed by 6 bases and 2 bases, with 8 bases remaining between them. In germline, CDR1 is ENHRY, CDR2 SYGVKD. The CDR3 length is 13 residues. The CDR3 nucleotides read TGTGCCATCAGCGGCGAGGGCAATCAGCCCCAGCATTTT. Protein: CAISGEGNQPQHF.

V and J are TRBV28 and TRBJ1-2; unclear D gene. CDR1 and CDR2 from the germline V gene are MDHEN and SYDVKM. The CDR3 contains 15 residues. The V and J ends lost 4 bases and 6 bases respectively, with 18 bases between them. The CDR3 sequence is CASSSTALVGDGYTF. In nucleotides, the CDR3 is TGTGCCAGCAGTTCTACAGCTCTAGTCGGGGATGGCTACACCTTC.

This chain joins TRBV28 and TRBJ1-3; TRBD1 might be the D (5 bases). CDR3 length: 16 residues. Deletions cut 6 bases from V and 2 bases from J, with 17 bases between. Germline CDR1 and CDR2: MDHEN and SYDVKM. The CDR3 DNA reads as TGTGCCAGCAGCTCGGGGGGGACTGCTCCTGGAAACACCATATATTTT. Translating it yields CASSSGGTAPGNTIYF.